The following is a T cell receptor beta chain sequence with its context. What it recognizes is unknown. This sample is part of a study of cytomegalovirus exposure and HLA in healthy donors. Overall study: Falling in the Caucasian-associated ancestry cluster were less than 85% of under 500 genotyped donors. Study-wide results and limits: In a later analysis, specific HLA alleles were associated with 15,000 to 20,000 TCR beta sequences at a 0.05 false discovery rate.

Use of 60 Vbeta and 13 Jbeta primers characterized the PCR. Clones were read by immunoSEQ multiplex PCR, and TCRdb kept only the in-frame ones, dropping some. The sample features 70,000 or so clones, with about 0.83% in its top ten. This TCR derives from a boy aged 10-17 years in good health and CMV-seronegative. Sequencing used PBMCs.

CDR3 protein: CASRRQVNEQYF. CDR3 DNA sequence: TGTGCCAGCAGAAGACAAGTGAACGAGCAGTACTTC. The chain couples TRBV2 to TRBJ2-7; no firm D call. The CDR3 sequence is 12 residues long. Trimming stripped 6 bases from V and 5 bases from J, with 11 bases between. Germline V gene sequence: CDR1 SNHLY, CDR2 FYNNEI.